This T cell receptor (beta chain) was recovered during a study of human T cells and chemical hapten exposure. The sample holds a few counts of this clonotype. The CDR3 sequence is 16 residues long. Losses at the gene ends were 4 bases for V and 2 bases for J; bases not matched to a gene: 5. Germline-derived CDR1 and CDR2 are MNHEY and SVGAGI. Using its own MiXCR run on the RACE reads, TCRdb lists one record per CDR3 protein. The sample consists of about 78,000 distinct CDR3 sequences, 8.5% to 9% of them appearing once. Time point noted: patch test 2, 6 weeks after DPC sensitization. Treatment meaning: therapeutic diphenylcyclopropenone sensitization with weekly scalp DPC.

This chain uses TRBV6-5 with TRBJ2-1, with TRBD2 matching over 10 bases. This TCR was sampled from a woman aged 50 to 65 with alopecia areata. Some clones in this sample may be carry-over from other donors' samples. The starting material was whole blood, obtained in connection with sensitization to the hapten diphenylcyclopropenone (DPC). The CDR3: CASSLSSGGPYNEQFF. Written as DNA, the CDR3 is TGTGCCAGCAGTTTGTCTAGCGGGGGACCCTACAATGAGCAGTTCTTC.